This TCR beta chain was obtained from a study of blood T cell repertoires in COVID-19. As for the study in general: T cells, B-cell-depleted T cells, or PBMCs supplied cDNA or gDNA.

Produced via immunoSEQ multiplex PCR; TCRdb's table is partial and in-frame only. The table shows 70,000 to 95,000 clones, with about 81% occurring only once. Germline V gene lookup returns CDR1 SEHNR and CDR2 FQNEAQ (reference sequence). CDR3 size: 14 residues. The V gene end was trimmed by 8 bases and the J gene end by 2 bases; junction bases not matched to a gene: 5. Sequencing was done on a sample of peripheral blood. J is TRBJ2-1 and V is TRBV7-9, with TRBD2 matching over 8 bases. This receptor was identified in a human donor in a cohort sampled during active COVID-19. This chain's CDR3 is CASPGLATYNEQFF. The DNA for the CDR3 is TGTGCCAGCCCCGGACTAGCCACCTACAATGAGCAGTTCTTC.